This is a list of T cell receptor beta chains from one sample in a study of blood T cell repertoires in COVID-19. The method was immunoSEQ multiplex PCR; TCRdb's version includes in-frame clones alone and lacks a portion of them. The profile shows 150,000 to 250,000 clones, around 75% of them singletons. Sequenced input: peripheral blood. The receptor set was obtained from a woman aged 40 to 50 with COVID-19, enrolled during active disease. Each CDR3 is given with its conserved first and last residue. Fields, in order: V gene, J gene, D gene, clone size, CDR3 DNA, CDR3 protein. A D gene is named only where the DNA matches it firmly. Only part of the rows carry a size: once, few, many, or a class if the clone is expanded.

TRBV5-6	TRBJ2-7	TRBD1	NA	TGTGCCAGCAGCTCATATTTTCGGGACAGAACCTACGAGCAGTACTTC	CASSSYFRDRTYEQYF
TRBV9	TRBJ2-2	NA	NA	TGTGCCAGCAGCCCAGGGGCTGCCGGGGAGCTGTTTTTT	CASSPGAAGELFF
TRBV4-3	TRBJ1-2	TRBD1	NA	TGCGCCAGCAGCCAAGAGGTTGGGAAACAGGGGGCGTATGGCTACACCTTC	CASSQEVGKQGAYGYTF
TRBV5-6	TRBJ2-3	NA	NA	TGTGCCAGCAGCTTGCCCCAGGGAAGCACAGATACGCAGTATTTT	CASSLPQGSTDTQYF
TRBV3-1/TRBV3-2	TRBJ2-7	NA	NA	TGTGCCAGCAGCCAAGGATCCAGCGTAATCCAAACAATTTACGAGCAGTACTTC	CASSQGSSVIQTIYEQYF
TRBV7-2	TRBJ1-5	NA	few	TGTGCCAGCAGCTTAGGGGCTAACAATCAGCCCCAGCATTTT	CASSLGANNQPQHF
TRBV11-2	TRBJ2-3	TRBD2	NA	TGTGCCAGCAGCTTTGGACTAGCGGCCACAGATACGCAGTATTTT	CASSFGLAATDTQYF
TRBV7-2	TRBJ2-7	TRBD2	NA	TGTGCCAGCAGCTTAGAAGCGGGAAGCTCCTACGAGCAGTACTTC	CASSLEAGSSYEQYF
TRBV5-1	TRBJ2-1	NA	NA	TGCGCCAGCAGCCAGACAAGAAGCTCCTACAATGAGCAGTTCTTC	CASSQTRSSYNEQFF
TRBV6-6	TRBJ2-3	TRBD1	NA	TGTGCCAGCAGCCGCCGGGACAGGGGGACAGATACGCAGTATTTT	CASSRRDRGTDTQYF
TRBV2	TRBJ2-3	NA	NA	TGTGCCAGCAGCCCCGCCTCGGTTGCTAGTTCGGGTACGCAGTATTTT	CASSPASVASSGTQYF
TRBV14	TRBJ1-2	NA	NA	TGTGCCAGCAGCTACGACAGCTATAACTATGGCTACACCTTC	CASSYDSYNYGYTF
TRBV29-1	TRBJ2-7	NA	few	TGCAGCGTTGAAACAAGAGGTGTCGAGCAGTACTTC	CSVETRGVEQYF
TRBV4-3	TRBJ1-4	NA	NA	TGCGCCAGCAGCCCCTCTGTTACAACTAATGAAAAACTGTTTTTT	CASSPSVTTNEKLFF
TRBV7-5	TRBJ1-2	NA	NA	TGTGTCAGAAGCTTAGCCGCAGGGAGGAATGGTGGCTACACCTTC	CVRSLAAGRNGGYTF
TRBV10-3	TRBJ2-7	TRBD1	NA	TGTGCCATTAATAACCGGGACAGGGGGCAATACGAGCAGTACTTC	CAINNRDRGQYEQYF
TRBV10-1	TRBJ2-1	NA	NA	TGCGCCAGCAGTGAGTCTCTAGGCTCCTACAATGAGCAGTTCTTC	CASSESLGSYNEQFF
TRBV18	TRBJ2-7	TRBD1	NA	TGTGCCAGCTCACCAGGACAGGGGGCCCCCCTCTACGAGCAGTACTTC	CASSPGQGAPLYEQYF
TRBV4-1	TRBJ2-5	NA	NA	TGCGCCAGCAGCCAAGATAGGGGGGAGACCCAGTACTTC	CASSQDRGETQYF
TRBV5-8	TRBJ1-4	NA	NA	TGTGCCAGCAGCCGGGGGGTAGGCAGGGGAGAAGAAAAACTGTTTTTT	CASSRGVGRGEEKLFF
TRBV6-1	TRBJ1-3	TRBD1	once	TGTGCCAGCAGTGTTGGGACAGCCTTAGACTCTGGAAACACCATATATTTT	CASSVGTALDSGNTIYF
TRBV15	TRBJ2-3	NA	NA	TGTGCCACCAGCAGAGTGGGCGACCCCACAGATACGCAGTATTTT	CATSRVGDPTDTQYF
TRBV2	TRBJ2-3	TRBD1	NA	TGTGCCAGCAGTGAAACAGGGGACAATACGCAGTATTTT	CASSETGDNTQYF
TRBV30	TRBJ2-6	TRBD2	NA	TGTGCCTGGAGCGGACTAGCGGGGGCCTCTGGGGCCAACGTCCTGACTTTC	CAWSGLAGASGANVLTF
TRBV30	TRBJ2-5	NA	few	TGTGCCTGGAGTGTTGCTAGCGACGGGACCCAGTACTTC	CAWSVASDGTQYF
TRBV5-4	TRBJ2-7	NA	once	TGTGCCAGCAGCTTGACCGCGGGAACCTACGAGCAGTACTTC	CASSLTAGTYEQYF
TRBV18	TRBJ1-2	TRBD1	NA	TGTGCCAGCTCACCGGACAGGGGGGACTATGGCTACACCTTC	CASSPDRGDYGYTF
TRBV5-8	TRBJ2-1	TRBD2	NA	TGTGCCAGCAGCTTCCTTTCTGGCGGGGGATCCTCCGGATACAATGAGCAGTTCTTC	CASSFLSGGGSSGYNEQFF
TRBV7-2	TRBJ2-6	NA	NA	TGTGCCAGCAGCTTGAGGGCGGGAACCTCTGGGGCCAACGTCCTGACTTTC	CASSLRAGTSGANVLTF
TRBV7-9	TRBJ2-5	NA	NA	TGTGCCAGCAGCTTAGCCAGCGGACAAGAGACCCAGTACTTC	CASSLASGQETQYF
TRBV6-5	TRBJ2-7	TRBD1	once	TGTGCCAGCAGGGGACAGTTTGCGTCCGCCGAGCAGTACTTC	CASRGQFASAEQYF
TRBV7-6	TRBJ2-2	TRBD2	NA	TGTGCCAGCAGCTTAGGCGGGGGGACCGGGGAGCTGTTTTTT	CASSLGGGTGELFF
TRBV27	TRBJ2-7	NA	NA	TGTGCCAGCAGCATACAGGGCAACTACGAGCAGTACTTC	CASSIQGNYEQYF
TRBV7-6	TRBJ1-4	NA	NA	TGTGCCAGCAGCGAGGGGGTAATCCTAACTAATGAAAAACTGTTTTTT	CASSEGVILTNEKLFF
TRBV28	TRBJ1-2	TRBD1	NA	TGTGCCAGCAGGACAGGGTCCTATGGCTACACCTTC	CASRTGSYGYTF
TRBV5-4	TRBJ2-7	TRBD1	once	TGTGCCAGCAGCACAACAGGGGGTAGGACCTACGAGCAGTACTTC	CASSTTGGRTYEQYF
TRBV3-1/TRBV3-2	TRBJ1-1	NA	NA	TGTGCCAGCTTTGGGGAGGGCACTGAAGCTTTCTTT	CASFGEGTEAFF
TRBV4-1	TRBJ2-1	TRBD1	NA	TGCGCCAGCAGCCCTGACCACAGGGGGGATGAGCAGTTCTTC	CASSPDHRGDEQFF
TRBV30	TRBJ1-2	TRBD1	NA	TGTGCCTGGAGTTACAGGGGGTTCTATGGCTACACCTTC	CAWSYRGFYGYTF
TRBV6-2/TRBV6-3	TRBJ2-7	TRBD1	NA	TGTGCCAGCAGTTACTCGAAGGGACAGGGGAAATACGAGCAGTACTTC	CASSYSKGQGKYEQYF
TRBV18	TRBJ2-3	TRBD1	once	TGTGCCAGCTCACCACGACAGGGGATGAGCGCAGATACGCAGTATTTT	CASSPRQGMSADTQYF
TRBV5-1	TRBJ1-6	NA	NA	TGCGCCAGCAGCCCCAGGGTAGATAATTCACCCCTCCACTTT	CASSPRVDNSPLHF
TRBV5-8	TRBJ2-1	TRBD2	NA	TGTGCCAGCAGCGGGACCGGGACTAGGAAGTTCTTC	CASSGTGTRKFF
TRBV6-5	TRBJ1-2	NA	many	TGTGCCAGCAGTTCCACCCGGGCCAGGGTAGATGGCTACACCTTC	CASSSTRARVDGYTF
TRBV22-1	TRBJ1-2	NA	NA	TGTCCGCAAACAAGGGGAAGGCCGATCCAAATCGTACATAACTATGGCTACACCTTC	CPQTRGRPIQIVHNYGYTF
TRBV4-2	TRBJ2-1	TRBD2	NA	TGTGCCAGCAGCCATGACGTCGGGCTAGCGGGGGGCGATGAGCAGTTCTTC	CASSHDVGLAGGDEQFF
TRBV4-2	TRBJ2-1	TRBD2	NA	TGTGCCAGCAGCCCGGCCTCTTTAACGGGGGGGGACAATGAGCAGTTCTTC	CASSPASLTGGDNEQFF